Listed below are T cell receptor beta chains from one sample, sequenced in a study of T cell responses to AZD1222 COVID-19 vaccine. Assay used: immunoSEQ multiplex PCR; TCRdb lists only in-frame clones, some missing. The sample has 95,000 to 130,000 clones, about 91% seen once. The sample consisted of peripheral blood, taken 28 days after the second AZD1222 dose. The receptor set was obtained from an adult who received the AZD1222 COVID-19 vaccine. Each CDR3 is given with its conserved first and last residue. D genes are given only for firm matches. A clone size is listed for some rows: how often the clone was seen (once, few, many), or a class if it is expanded.

v_gene	d_gene	j_gene	abundance	CDR3aa	CDR3nt
TRBV18	TRBD1	TRBJ1-4	NA	CASSPPGQGLDEKLFF	TGTGCCAGCTCACCTCCGGGACAGGGTTTGGATGAAAAACTGTTTTTT
TRBV15	TRBD1	TRBJ2-5	NA	CATSRGRQGEETQYF	TGTGCCACCAGCAGAGGGCGACAGGGCGAAGAGACCCAGTACTTC
TRBV19	TRBD1	TRBJ1-6	NA	CASSRGQVNSPLHF	TGTGCCAGTAGTAGAGGACAGGTGAATTCACCCCTCCACTTT
TRBV5-1	NA	TRBJ2-1	NA	CASSLDAFSYNEQFF	TGCGCCAGCAGCTTGGATGCATTTTCCTACAATGAGCAGTTCTTC
TRBV28	NA	TRBJ1-5	NA	CASSLGTGPLGQPQHF	TGTGCCAGCAGTTTGGGAACAGGCCCTCTAGGGCAGCCCCAGCATTTT
TRBV3-1/TRBV3-2	NA	TRBJ1-1	NA	CASSQDISGFTEAFF	TGTGCCAGCAGCCAAGATATCTCGGGGTTCACTGAAGCTTTCTTT
TRBV10-3	NA	TRBJ2-7	NA	CAISESEEGKEQYF	TGTGCCATCAGTGAGTCGGAGGAGGGGAAAGAGCAGTACTTC
TRBV28	NA	TRBJ1-5	NA	CASSLDSNQPQHF	TGTGCCAGCAGTTTAGATAGCAATCAGCCCCAGCATTTT
TRBV10-3	NA	TRBJ1-4	NA	CAISEGENEKLFF	TGTGCCATCAGTGAGGGGGAAAATGAAAAACTGTTTTTT
TRBV7-2	TRBD2	TRBJ2-7	NA	CASSLGGTSGRAYEQYF	TGTGCCAGCAGCTTAGGGGGGACTAGCGGGAGGGCCTACGAGCAGTACTTC
TRBV30	TRBD1	TRBJ1-1	NA	CAWDRGYTEAFF	TGTGCCTGGGACAGGGGATACACTGAAGCTTTCTTT
TRBV29-1	TRBD1	TRBJ2-5	NA	CSLKTGMETQYF	TGCAGCCTCAAGACAGGGATGGAGACCCAGTACTTC
TRBV5-4	TRBD2	TRBJ2-1	once	CASSLVAGVPNEQFF	TGTGCCAGCAGCTTGGTAGCGGGAGTGCCCAATGAGCAGTTCTTC
TRBV5-5	NA	TRBJ2-7	NA	CASSLGRAKMGTYEQYF	TGTGCCAGCAGCTTAGGCAGGGCAAAGATGGGAACCTACGAGCAGTACTTC
TRBV7-9	NA	TRBJ1-4	NA	CASSLGRTATNEKLFF	TGTGCCAGCAGCTTGGGACGGACAGCAACTAATGAAAAACTGTTTTTT
TRBV18	NA	TRBJ2-5	NA	CASSPGETQYF	TGTGCCAGCTCACCTGGTGAGACCCAGTACTTC
TRBV28	TRBD1	TRBJ1-4	NA	CASSLFGQGFEKLFF	TGTGCCAGCAGTTTATTCGGACAGGGATTCGAAAAACTGTTTTTT
TRBV15	NA	TRBJ1-1	NA	CATSTDRNTEAFF	TGTGCCACCAGCACGGACAGGAACACTGAAGCTTTCTTT
TRBV18	NA	TRBJ1-2	NA	CASSPVDSLYGYTF	TGTGCCAGCTCACCAGTAGACAGCCTCTATGGCTACACCTTC
TRBV4-2	NA	TRBJ2-3	NA	CASSQELSLTDTQYF	TGTGCCAGCAGCCAAGAGTTGTCATTGACAGATACGCAGTATTTT
TRBV7-9	NA	TRBJ1-3	NA	CASSLSQGNTIYF	TGTGCCAGCAGCTTATCGCAGGGAAACACCATATATTTT
TRBV12-3/TRBV12-4	NA	TRBJ1-5	NA	CASSYRGIQPQHF	TGTGCCAGCAGTTACCGAGGGATTCAGCCCCAGCATTTT
TRBV5-4	TRBD2	TRBJ2-3	NA	CASSLDWASGSGADTQYF	TGTGCCAGCAGCCTGGACTGGGCTAGCGGGAGTGGGGCAGATACGCAGTATTTT
TRBV3-1/TRBV3-2	TRBD2	TRBJ2-1	NA	CASSQGLAQSSYNEQFF	TGTGCCAGCAGCCAGGGACTAGCACAGAGCTCCTACAATGAGCAGTTCTTC
TRBV10-3	NA	TRBJ1-5	NA	CAISESGGTQPQHF	TGTGCCATCAGTGAGTCGGGGGGCACTCAGCCCCAGCATTTT
TRBV2	TRBD2	TRBJ2-7	NA	CASTMEAGVSHEQYF	TGTGCCAGCACCATGGAGGCGGGAGTTAGCCACGAGCAGTACTTC
TRBV2	NA	TRBJ2-5	NA	CASSGSDGETQYF	TGTGCCAGCAGTGGAAGCGACGGAGAGACCCAGTACTTC
TRBV6-1	NA	TRBJ1-2	NA	CASSDDSHGYTF	TGTGCCAGCAGTGACGACAGCCATGGCTACACCTTC
TRBV24-1	NA	TRBJ1-1	NA	CATTEKLGAFF	TGTGCCACCACCGAGAAATTGGGAGCTTTCTTT
TRBV7-7	TRBD2	TRBJ2-2	NA	CASSLAMGLATGELFF	TGTGCTAGCAGCTTAGCCATGGGACTAGCGACCGGGGAGCTGTTTTTT
TRBV11-1	TRBD2	TRBJ2-3	NA	CASSDLGLLYTDTQYF	TGTGCCAGCAGCGACCTGGGACTACTATACACAGATACGCAGTATTTT
TRBV6-5	NA	TRBJ2-7	NA	CASSFSRSSYEQYF	TGTGCCAGCAGTTTCTCCCGGAGCTCCTACGAGCAGTACTTC
TRBV3-1/TRBV3-2	NA	TRBJ2-1	few	CASSQGNSVSSYNEQFF	TGTGCCAGCAGCCAAGGAAATAGCGTGAGCTCCTACAATGAGCAGTTCTTC
TRBV27	TRBD2	TRBJ2-1	NA	CASSLSSSGRLPYNEQFF	TGTGCCAGCAGTTTATCTTCTAGCGGGAGGTTACCCTACAATGAGCAGTTCTTC
TRBV28	TRBD2	TRBJ2-7	NA	CASRLIAGGYEQYF	TGTGCCAGCAGATTAATAGCGGGCGGCTACGAGCAGTACTTC
TRBV4-1	TRBD2	TRBJ2-7	NA	CASSQGLAGIYEQYF	TGCGCCAGCAGCCAAGGGCTAGCGGGAATCTACGAGCAGTACTTC
TRBV7-9	TRBD1	TRBJ2-7	NA	CASSLAGTGLYEQYF	TGTGCCAGCAGCTTGGCCGGGACAGGTTTATACGAGCAGTACTTC
TRBV18	TRBD2	TRBJ2-5	NA	CASSSKLTSGSETQYF	TGTGCCAGCTCATCTAAACTGACTAGCGGGAGCGAGACCCAGTACTTC
TRBV18	TRBD2	TRBJ2-3	NA	CASSPWTSDTDTQYF	TGTGCCAGCTCACCTTGGACTAGCGACACAGATACGCAGTATTTT
TRBV28	NA	TRBJ2-2	NA	CASSPSGTGELFF	TGTGCCAGCAGTCCGAGTGGAACCGGGGAGCTGTTTTTT
TRBV5-5	NA	TRBJ1-4	NA	CASSLPGGNEKLFF	TGTGCCAGCAGCTTGCCAGGAGGAAATGAAAAACTGTTTTTT
TRBV6-6	NA	TRBJ1-4	NA	CASSPPVRGEKLFF	TGTGCCAGCAGTCCGCCGGTTAGGGGTGAAAAACTGTTTTTT
TRBV9	NA	TRBJ1-6	NA	CASSVDFRGIGNSPLHF	TGTGCCAGCAGCGTAGACTTCAGGGGTATCGGTAATTCACCCCTCCACTTT
TRBV5-1	TRBD1	TRBJ2-2	NA	CASSLLTGEGGELFF	TGCGCCAGCAGCTTGCTGACAGGGGAAGGCGGGGAGCTGTTTTTT
TRBV14	NA	TRBJ1-3	NA	CASSPWGQGSGNTIYF	TGTGCCAGCAGCCCGTGGGGCCAGGGCTCTGGAAACACCATATATTTT
TRBV12-3/TRBV12-4	NA	TRBJ1-1	once	CASRGWVNTEAFF	TGTGCCAGCAGGGGCTGGGTGAACACTGAAGCTTTCTTT
TRBV27	NA	TRBJ2-2	once	CASSLVPGTGELFF	TGTGCCAGCAGTTTAGTTCCGGGCACCGGGGAGCTGTTTTTT
TRBV28	TRBD1	TRBJ1-6	NA	CASSFSDRGSPLHF	TGTGCCAGCAGTTTTTCGGACAGGGGTTCACCCCTCCACTTT
TRBV3-1/TRBV3-2	NA	TRBJ2-5	NA	CASSQDLQETQYF	TGTGCCAGCAGCCAAGATCTGCAAGAGACCCAGTACTTC
TRBV10-2	TRBD2	TRBJ2-5	NA	CASSEITGGPKETQYF	TGCGCCAGCAGTGAGATCACGGGAGGGCCTAAAGAGACCCAGTACTTC